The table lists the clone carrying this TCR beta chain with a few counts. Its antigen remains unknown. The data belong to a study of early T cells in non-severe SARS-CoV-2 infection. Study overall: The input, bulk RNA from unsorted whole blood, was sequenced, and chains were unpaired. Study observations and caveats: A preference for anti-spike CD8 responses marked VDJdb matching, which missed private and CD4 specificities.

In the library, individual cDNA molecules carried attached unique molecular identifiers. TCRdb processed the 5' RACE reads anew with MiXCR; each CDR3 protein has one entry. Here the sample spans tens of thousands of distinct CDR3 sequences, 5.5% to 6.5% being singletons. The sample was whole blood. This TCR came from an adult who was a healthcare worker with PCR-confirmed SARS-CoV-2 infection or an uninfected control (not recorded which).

CDR3 sequence (DNA): TGCAGTGCTAGAGAGCCGAGGGCCACAGATACGCAGTATTTT. Translated: CSAREPRATDTQYF. The chain couples TRBV20-1 to TRBJ2-3; a weak D match, TRBD2 (5 bases). The CDR3 is made up of 14 amino acids. V was shortened by 0 bases and J by 2 bases, with 9 bases between the two germline ends. The germline CDR1 and CDR2 sequences are DFQATT and SNEGSKA (reference sequence).